A selection of T cell receptor beta chains follows, all from one sample in a study of CD8 T cells in Susac syndrome. TCRdb reanalysed the immunoSEQ multiplex PCR reads using MiXCR and keeps one entry per CDR3 protein. This table has hundreds of thousands of distinct CDR3 sequences, about 95% appearing once. Specimen: CD4+ T cells from PBMCs. These receptors were taken from a human donor with Susac syndrome. Both conserved end residues are part of each CDR3. D genes are given only for firm matches. The size entry is marked missing in some rows and otherwise reads once, few, many or a size class.

j_gene,abundance,v_gene,d_gene,CDR3nt,CDR3aa
TRBJ1-1,NA,TRBV12-3/TRBV12-4,NA,TGTGCCAGCAGTTTGGATCTGAGGACTGAAGCTTTCTTT,CASSLDLRTEAFF
TRBJ2-2,NA,TRBV5-1,NA,TGCGCCAGCAGCCCTGGAGGGGGGCCTGGGACCGGGGAGCTGTTTTTT,CASSPGGGPGTGELFF
TRBJ2-3,once,TRBV29-1,NA,TGCAGCGTTGTTAGTCTGTCTAGCACAGATACGCAGTATTTT,CSVVSLSSTDTQYF
TRBJ1-1,NA,TRBV28,NA,TGTGCCAGCAGTTTGGTGTCGGGGACCAGTTCGGCCACTGAAGCTTTCTTT,CASSLVSGTSSATEAFF
TRBJ1-2,NA,TRBV28,TRBD1,TGTGCCAGCATCAACCCGGGACAGGGATCCAATAGGGGTGGCTACACCTTC,CASINPGQGSNRGGYTF
TRBJ2-3,NA,TRBV11-2,TRBD2,TGTGCCAGCAGCCCCCGGGGTAGCGGGGGGTCTGGAGATACGCAGTATTTT,CASSPRGSGGSGDTQYF
TRBJ1-1,once,TRBV6-5,TRBD1,TGTGCCAGCAGCCCTAAGGACAGGGGCACTGAAGCTTTCTTT,CASSPKDRGTEAFF
TRBJ1-2,NA,TRBV30,NA,TGTGCCTGGGCTCGGATGCAGGGAGGTCGTGGCTACACCTTC,CAWARMQGGRGYTF
TRBJ2-1,NA,TRBV20-1,NA,TGCAGTGCCCCCGCCAGCTCCTACAATGAGCAGTTCTTC,CSAPASSYNEQFF
TRBJ2-3,NA,TRBV28,NA,TGTGCCAGCAAAAGCCCGGGACACTTCACAGATACGCAGTATTTT,CASKSPGHFTDTQYF
TRBJ1-1,NA,TRBV19,NA,TGTGCCAGTAGTATATCCTTGAACACTGAAGCTTTCTTT,CASSISLNTEAFF
TRBJ2-1,NA,TRBV19,NA,TGTGCCAGTAGAACCGAGGACGAGAACAATGAGCAGTTCTTC,CASRTEDENNEQFF
TRBJ1-5,NA,TRBV29-1,TRBD1,TGCAGCGTGACAGGGGGCAATCAGCCCCAGCATTTT,CSVTGGNQPQHF
TRBJ1-4,NA,TRBV5-1,NA,TGCGCCAGCAGCTTGGAAAGTCAACCAGATGAAAAACTGTTTTTT,CASSLESQPDEKLFF
TRBJ1-4,NA,TRBV14,NA,TGTGCCAGCAGCCAGATGAGTGAAAAACTGTTTTTT,CASSQMSEKLFF
TRBJ1-1,NA,TRBV20-1,TRBD1,TGCAGTGCTAGGCCCCCCGGGACAGGGGGCAAGGGGGGTACTGAAGCTTTCTTT,CSARPPGTGGKGGTEAFF
TRBJ1-2,NA,TRBV29-1,NA,TGCAGCGTTATGGGCGATGGCTACACCTTC,CSVMGDGYTF
TRBJ1-4,NA,TRBV20-1,NA,TGCAGTGCTATCGGGGAAAATGAAAAACTGTTTTTT,CSAIGENEKLFF
TRBJ2-5,NA,TRBV6-1,NA,TGTGCCAGCAGGGAGGTAGACGGGGAGACCCAGTACTTC,CASREVDGETQYF
TRBJ1-3,NA,TRBV3-1,NA,TGTGCCAGCAGCCAAGAGGGTGCGGGCTTGGACACCATATATTTT,CASSQEGAGLDTIYF
TRBJ1-1,NA,TRBV29-1,NA,TGCAGCGTTGAAGGGGGAAAGACAGCCGAAGCTTTCTTT,CSVEGGKTAEAFF
TRBJ1-2,NA,TRBV20-1,NA,TGCAGTGCTGCCGCCGGCTTAATCTATGGCTACACCTTC,CSAAAGLIYGYTF
TRBJ1-5,NA,TRBV30,NA,TGTGCCTGGAGTCGGGGAGGGTATAGCAATCAGCCCCAGCATTTT,CAWSRGGYSNQPQHF
TRBJ1-2,NA,TRBV5-6,NA,TGTGCCAGCAGCTTTCAGGGAGTCGGTGGCTACACCTTC,CASSFQGVGGYTF
TRBJ2-4,once,TRBV30,TRBD2,TGTGCCTGGAGTGATGGCGGGGGGGGGAAAAACATTCAGTACTTC,CAWSDGGGGKNIQYF
TRBJ2-1,NA,TRBV7-3,TRBD1,TGTGCCAGCAGCCTACTTCCCGGACAGGGCGGCCACAATGAGCAGTTCTTC,CASSLLPGQGGHNEQFF
TRBJ2-2,NA,TRBV20-1,TRBD1,TGCAGTGCTGGGCAGGGGGCGGCCGGCACCGGGGAGCTGTTTTTT,CSAGQGAAGTGELFF
TRBJ1-1,NA,TRBV7-3,TRBD1,TGTGCCAGCAGCCCACTACAGGGGACTGAAGCTTTCTTT,CASSPLQGTEAFF
TRBJ1-1,few,TRBV19,NA,TGTGCCAGTAGTCCCCAGGGTGCGGCTGAAGCTTTCTTT,CASSPQGAAEAFF
TRBJ1-2,NA,TRBV30,TRBD1,TGTGCCGGGAGTTCCCAGGGGGATGGCTACACCTTC,CAGSSQGDGYTF
TRBJ1-2,NA,TRBV9,TRBD1,TGTGCCAGCAGCGACCTCGGACAGGGTCTCCAGGGCTACACCTTC,CASSDLGQGLQGYTF
TRBJ2-3,NA,TRBV30,NA,TGTGCCTGGAATCCTAGGGGAAGGGGGACAGATACGCAGTATTTT,CAWNPRGRGTDTQYF
TRBJ2-1,NA,TRBV4-3,TRBD2,TGCGCCAGCAGCCAGGGGATTAGCGGGGGGGCCCTCAATGAGCAGTTCTTC,CASSQGISGGALNEQFF